This T cell receptor (beta chain) was sequenced in a study of cytomegalovirus exposure and HLA in healthy donors. The PCR employed 60 Vbeta primers together with 13 Jbeta primers. The data were produced by immunoSEQ multiplex PCR, yet TCRdb's version contains in-frame clones alone and is incomplete. The top ten hold 1% of the sample, which has roughly 160,000 clones, roughly 77% seen once. As concerns this clone: Other DNA sequences in this specimen translate into the identical CDR3.

The sequence was collected from a woman aged 45-59 years in good health and CMV-seropositive. Specimen: PBMCs.

The CDR3: CASSLELRSNQPQHF. The CDR3 DNA reads TGTGCCAGCAGCTTGGAACTCAGGAGCAATCAGCCCCAGCATTTT. The chain joins TRBV7-8 to TRBJ1-5; D remains ambiguous. CDR3 length equals 15 residues. CDR1 is SGHVS and CDR2 is FQNEAQ in the germline V gene. Trimming pared 3 bases from V and 1 base from J, leaving 10 bases between.